A selection of T cell receptor beta chains follows, all from one sample in a study of preoperative IRX-2 immunotherapy in early breast cancer. Repertoires were generated with immunoSEQ multiplex PCR, while TCRdb's copy carries only in-frame clones and drops some. The table shows around 7,000 clones, with 70% to 90% occurring only once. The sequenced sample was tumor tissue, obtained after IRX-2 immunotherapy. The receptors derive from a human donor with breast cancer. Each CDR3 is given with its conserved first and last residue. A D gene is named only where the DNA matches it firmly. Expanded clones are given a class, and other clones once, few, many or no size at all.

cdr3_aa: CASSEARTGRNEKLFF
cdr3_nt: TGTGCCAGCAGTGAAGCGCGCACAGGGCGTAATGAAAAACTGTTTTTT
d_call: -
v_call: TRBV6-1
cdr3_length: 16
clone_size: few
j_call: TRBJ1-4

cdr3_aa: CASSLLVEGEKLFF
cdr3_nt: TGCGCCAGCAGCTTGCTCGTCGAGGGGGAAAAACTGTTTTTT
d_call: -
v_call: TRBV5-1
cdr3_length: 14
clone_size: -
j_call: TRBJ1-4

cdr3_aa: CASSPTGDTSPLHF
cdr3_nt: TGTGCCAGCTCGCCTACAGGGGATACTTCACCCCTCCACTTT
d_call: TRBD1
v_call: TRBV18
cdr3_length: 14
clone_size: -
j_call: TRBJ1-6

cdr3_aa: CASEGQLNEKLFF
cdr3_nt: TGTGCCAGCGAGGGACAGCTTAATGAAAAACTGTTTTTT
d_call: TRBD1
v_call: TRBV19
cdr3_length: 13
clone_size: few
j_call: TRBJ1-4

cdr3_aa: CASSAGEYGYTF
cdr3_nt: TGTGCTAGTTCGGCGGGGGAGTATGGCTACACCTTC
d_call: -
v_call: TRBV12-5
cdr3_length: 12
clone_size: -
j_call: TRBJ1-2

cdr3_aa: CASLGVRQGGYEQYF
cdr3_nt: TGTGCCAGCCTTGGCGTCCGACAGGGGGGCTACGAGCAGTACTTC
d_call: TRBD1
v_call: TRBV28
cdr3_length: 15
clone_size: -
j_call: TRBJ2-7

cdr3_aa: CASSYWGGQRDTQYF
cdr3_nt: TGTGCCAGCAGTTACTGGGGGGGCCAGAGGGATACGCAGTATTTT
d_call: -
v_call: TRBV6-8
cdr3_length: 15
clone_size: -
j_call: TRBJ2-3

cdr3_aa: CASAKQDAYGYTF
cdr3_nt: TGTGCCAGCGCGAAACAGGACGCCTATGGCTACACCTTC
d_call: -
v_call: TRBV18
cdr3_length: 13
clone_size: -
j_call: TRBJ1-2

cdr3_aa: CASSLRGDRDSPLHF
cdr3_nt: TGCGCCAGCAGCCTACGCGGGGACAGGGATTCACCCCTCCACTTT
d_call: TRBD1
v_call: TRBV5-1
cdr3_length: 15
clone_size: -
j_call: TRBJ1-6

cdr3_aa: CASSDMTDTQYF
cdr3_nt: TGTGCCAGCAGTGATATGACAGATACGCAGTATTTT
d_call: -
v_call: TRBV25-1
cdr3_length: 12
clone_size: -
j_call: TRBJ2-3

cdr3_aa: CASSTSSGGHIDNEQFF
cdr3_nt: TGTGCCAGCAGCACGTCGAGCGGGGGGCATATAGACAATGAGCAGTTCTTC
d_call: TRBD2
v_call: TRBV11-3
cdr3_length: 17
clone_size: once
j_call: TRBJ2-1

cdr3_aa: CASSESLGYLGGMNTEAFF
cdr3_nt: TGCGCCAGCAGTGAAAGTCTAGGATATCTGGGAGGCATGAACACTGAAGCTTTCTTT
d_call: -
v_call: TRBV10-2
cdr3_length: 19
clone_size: -
j_call: TRBJ1-1

cdr3_aa: CASSLLGDTDTQYF
cdr3_nt: TGTGCCAGCAGTTTACTTGGGGACACAGATACGCAGTATTTT
d_call: -
v_call: TRBV28
cdr3_length: 14
clone_size: -
j_call: TRBJ2-3

cdr3_aa: CASRLTRDRGSPLHF
cdr3_nt: TGTGCCAGTAGGTTGACCCGGGACAGAGGTTCACCCCTCCACTTT
d_call: TRBD1
v_call: TRBV19
cdr3_length: 15
clone_size: -
j_call: TRBJ1-6

cdr3_aa: CASSLFHGAAYEQYF
cdr3_nt: TGTGCCAGCAGCTTGTTCCACGGGGCCGCCTACGAGCAGTACTTC
d_call: -
v_call: TRBV11-3
cdr3_length: 15
clone_size: -
j_call: TRBJ2-7

cdr3_aa: CASSFSGQYEQYF
cdr3_nt: TGTGCCAGCAGTTTTTCAGGGCAATACGAGCAGTACTTC
d_call: -
v_call: TRBV6-4
cdr3_length: 13
clone_size: -
j_call: TRBJ2-7